What follows are 21 T cell receptor beta chains derived from one specimen sequenced in a study of T cell repertoires in cytomegalovirus infection. From the reads, TCRdb called clonotypes with MiXCR, one entry per CDR3 protein. The sample comprises fewer than 550,000 distinct CDR3 sequences, more than 25% of which are singletons, and around 13% rests with the top ten. Source material: PBMCs. Source of these receptors: a human donor in good health (CMV status not recorded). Some clones in this sample may be carry-over from other donors' samples.

The V call is TRBV19, the J call TRBJ1-1; D possibly corresponds to TRBD1 (6 bases). The ends were cut back, 10 bases at V and 1 base at J, with 16 bases in the middle. Per the germline V gene, CDR1 is LNHDA and CDR2 is SQIVND (reference sequence). This CDR3 is 14 amino acids long. CDR3 in amino acids: CATQTIQGNTEAFF. The CDR3 bases are TGTGCCACCCAAACGATACAGGGGAACACTGAAGCTTTCTTT.

This clonotype was counted a single time. At one end the junction does not follow the germline gene, possibly because of a read error. The V call is TRBV19, the J call TRBJ2-1; 12 nucleotides agree with TRBD2. CDR3 size: 15 residues. The germline V gene has CDR1 LNHDA and CDR2 SQIVND (reference sequence). The CDR3 DNA follows: TGTGCCAGTAGATTGACTAGCGGGAGTAACAAAGAGCAGTTCTTC. Translation: CASRLTSGSNKEQFF.

A single count supports this clonotype. The rearrangement joins TRBV19 to TRBJ1-5; 9 bases line up with TRBD1. The CDR3 is made up of 16 amino acids. Germline-derived CDR1 and CDR2 are LNHDA and SQIVND (reference sequence). V lost 6 bases to trimming and J lost 7 bases; unmatched junction nucleotides: 13. CDR3 nucleotides: TGTGCCAGTAGAACTTATTCGGGACAGGGTAACCAGCCCCAGCATTTT. Amino acid sequence: CASRTYSGQGNQPQHF.

J is TRBJ2-1 and V is TRBV27; no reliable D call. This CDR3 comprises 14 residues. Germline-derived CDR1 and CDR2 are MNHEY and SMNVEV (reference sequence). The V gene lost 0 bases and the J gene lost 3 bases, with 6 bases spanning the gap. This chain's CDR3 is CASSLSSIYNEQFF. DNA for the CDR3: TGTGCCAGCAGTTTATCCTCGATCTACAATGAGCAGTTCTTC.

This clonotype was picked up a small number of times. The CDR3 loop is CASSWDGRSYEQYF. CDR3 nucleotides: TGTGCCAGCAGCTGGGACGGACGCTCCTACGAGCAGTACTTC. The J gene is TRBJ2-7, the V gene TRBV12-3 or TRBV12-4, with D perhaps matching TRBD1 or TRBD2 (5 bases each). V lost 6 bases, J lost 0 bases, and 12 bases lay in between. The CDR3 totals 14 residues.

This clonotype showed up just a few times. The chain's CDR3 is CAISDSTSGSNEQFF. CDR3 bases: TGTGCCATCAGTGACTCTACTAGCGGGAGCAATGAGCAGTTCTTC. V and J are TRBV10-3 and TRBJ2-1, with 11 positions matching TRBD2. Germline V CDR1 and CDR2: ENHRY, SYGVKD. The J segment lost 6 bases and the V segment lost 3 bases, leaving 4 bases of the junction unmatched. This CDR3 is built from 15 residues.

The chain employs TRBV11-2 and TRBJ1-4; the match to TRBD1 covers 7 bases. The junction had 6 bases not matched to a gene; V was cut back by 5 bases and J by 3 bases. The CDR3 consists of 15 residues. Germline CDR1 SGHAT, CDR2 FQNNGV. DNA of the CDR3: TGTGCCAGCAGCCCGGGACAGCGAGCTAATGAAAAACTGTTTTTT. This gives the protein CASSPGQRANEKLFF.

The V gene is TRBV6-2 or TRBV6-3, the J gene TRBJ2-4, with D tentatively TRBD2 (6 bases). Trimming took off 2 bases at V and 2 bases at J, with 16 bases between the two ends. CDR3 size: 17 residues. Germline CDR1 and CDR2: MNHEY and SVGEGT. Written as DNA, the CDR3 is TGTGCCAGCAGTTACCGCGCATTGCGGGGACCCAAAAACATTCAGTACTTC. It translates to CASSYRALRGPKNIQYF.

This clonotype was counted a few times. For the CDR3, the DNA is TGTGCCAGCAGCCCTCGGACTAGCGGGACCCTGGGCACCGGGGAGCTGTTTTTT. Protein product: CASSPRTSGTLGTGELFF. The rearrangement joins TRBV7-2 to TRBJ2-2, with 12 bases that match TRBD2. V was clipped by 5 bases and J by 4 bases; unmatched bases: 11. Per germline, CDR1 SGHTA and CDR2 FQGNSA. The CDR3 loop spans 18 amino acids.

The rearrangement links TRBV7-2 to TRBJ2-1; a weak D match, TRBD2 (5 bases). The length of the CDR3 is 13 residues. CDR1 SGHTA and CDR2 FQGNSA come from the germline V gene. The V and J ends lost 7 bases and 10 bases respectively, with 17 bases between them. CDR3: CASTMKRGNEQFF. The DNA of the CDR3 is TGTGCCAGCACCATGAAACGGGGTAACGAGCAGTTCTTC.

This clonotype was seen a handful of times. The chain has TRBV19 and TRBJ1-5; unclear D gene. The V gene lost 8 bases and the J gene lost 1 base, with 9 bases spanning the gap. Germline V CDR1 and CDR2: LNHDA, SQIVND (reference sequence). The CDR3 is 13 residues long. The CDR3 region is CASQGPSNQPQHF. In DNA, the CDR3 is TGTGCCAGTCAAGGACCAAGCAATCAGCCCCAGCATTTT.

In its sample, this clonotype was seen a few times. The V gene is TRBV12-3 or TRBV12-4, the J gene TRBJ2-1, with 11 bases identical to TRBD1. Unmatched junction bases numbered 8, after V lost 4 bases and J lost 6 bases. CDR3 size: 16 residues. In DNA form, the CDR3 reads TGTGCCAGCAGTTCCAGAGCCGGGACAGGGGGCAATGAGCAGTTCTTC. This encodes CASSSRAGTGGNEQFF.

The CDR3 loop is CASSQAGELTDTQYF. CDR3 coding DNA: TGTGCCAGCAGCCAAGCGGGAGAACTCACAGATACGCAGTATTTT. The chain couples TRBV3-1 to TRBJ2-3; tentatively, D is TRBD2 (6 bases). Germline V lookup: CDR1 LGHDT, CDR2 YNNKEL (reference sequence). The CDR3 extends over 15 amino acids. V lost 1 base, J lost 2 bases, and 10 bases lay in between.

This clonotype was seen many times. The chain employs TRBV5-6 and TRBJ1-1, with D perhaps TRBD1 (6 bases). The germline V gene has CDR1 SGHDT and CDR2 YYEEEE. This CDR3 is built from 14 residues. V lost 1 base and J 0 bases, leaving 7 bases between the germline ends. The chain's CDR3 is CASSLTGLNTEAFF. The CDR3 nucleotides are TGTGCCAGCAGCTTGACAGGGTTGAACACTGAAGCTTTCTTT.

CDR3 protein: CASSARGSNEQFF. The CDR3 DNA is TGTGCCAGCAGCGCCCGCGGGAGCAATGAGCAGTTCTTC. The chain combines TRBV11-3 with TRBJ2-1, with 7 positions matching TRBD2. Trimming took 5 bases from V and 6 from J; bases not matched to a gene: 4. The CDR3 loop spans 13 amino acids. Germline V gene sequence: CDR1 SGHNT, CDR2 YENEEA.

The rearrangement links TRBV20-1 to TRBJ2-5, with 11 bases identical to TRBD2. Per germline, CDR1 DFQATT and CDR2 SNEGSKA (reference sequence). V lost 6 bases and J lost 2; bases outside the gene matches: 8. The length of the CDR3 is 15 residues. CDR3 bases: TGCAGTGCCGACTTTAGCGGGAGGGTACAAGAGACCCAGTACTTC. Its translation: CSADFSGRVQETQYF.

CDR3 loop: CASSRPSGEFF. The CDR3 nucleotides read TGTGCCAGCAGTAGGCCCTCAGGAGAATTTTTT. The genes are TRBV2 and TRBJ1-4; no clear D. Germline loops: CDR1 SNHLY, CDR2 FYNNEI. The V gene lost 5 bases and the J gene lost 17 bases, with 15 bases spanning the gap. This CDR3 has 11 residues.

The chain links TRBV28 to TRBJ2-1; D may be TRBD1 (6 bases). The length of the CDR3 is 13 residues. Germline CDR1 MDHEN, CDR2 SYDVKM. Between the trimmed V and J ends, which lost 8 bases and 8 bases, there was a span of 16 bases. CDR3 protein: CASRPRPGDEQFF. For the CDR3, the DNA is TGTGCCAGCCGTCCTAGGCCAGGGGATGAGCAGTTCTTC.

The J gene is TRBJ1-5, the V gene TRBV19; maybe TRBD1 (6 bases). The CDR3 contains 14 residues. Germline V gene data show CDR1 as LNHDA and CDR2 as SQIVND (reference sequence). Trimming removed 5 bases at V and 4 bases at J, with 12 bases between. CDR3 residues: CASSLTGKNQPQHF. CDR3 DNA sequence: TGTGCCAGTAGTTTGACAGGCAAGAATCAGCCCCAGCATTTT.

This clonotype was recorded at least ten times. The CDR3 DNA reads TGTGCCACCCGGGGACAGGGCGTTAACACCGGGGAGCTGTTTTTT. As protein: CATRGQGVNTGELFF. The rearrangement uses TRBV28 and TRBJ2-2; 9 bases are a match to TRBD1. The CDR3 contains 15 residues. The trim removed 10 bases at V and 2 bases at J, leaving 8 bases unmatched. Germline lookup yields CDR1 MDHEN and CDR2 SYDVKM.

This clonotype has just a few counts. The chain is built from TRBV18 and TRBJ1-5; D is possibly TRBD1 (6 bases). Deletions cut 4 bases from V and 0 bases from J, with 10 bases between. Germline lookup yields CDR1 KGHSH and CDR2 LQKENI. The CDR3 sequence is 15 residues long. The CDR3 DNA sequence: TGTGCCAGCTCACAGGACAGCCCTAGCAATCAGCCCCAGCATTTT. Translated: CASSQDSPSNQPQHF.